This TCR beta chain was profiled in a study of metastatic and nonmetastatic thyroid tumors. Whole-study context: From malignant and benign thyroid patients, repertoires in blood and in tumor or nodule tissue were compared.

This clone is labeled medium-sized. The antigen is undetermined. In the study's own analysis: Clinicopathological groups supplied CDR3 differences that were used to build a distant-metastasis classifier for papillary thyroid cancer. TCRdb reprocessed the PCR reads via MiXCR. TCRdb, not the authors, supplied the V and J calls. The table has about 25,000 clones, approximately 20% seen once. Germline V gives CDR1 SGHNT, CDR2 YENEEA. This CDR3 has 14 amino acids. J was trimmed by 6 bases and V by 6 bases; bases with no gene match: 7. Patients had received no treatment of any kind before thyroid surgery. General study findings and limits: Across blood and tumor, TCR beta diversity in malignant thyroid tumors was reportedly significantly higher than in benign nodules.

This receptor was taken from a female donor with papillary thyroid cancer or a benign thyroid nodule (not recorded which). Some clones in this sample may be carry-over from other donors' samples. The rearrangement links TRBV11-3 to TRBJ2-2; 7 bases align to TRBD2. The sequencing input was adjacent normal tissue. The CDR3 DNA sequence: TGTGCCAGCAGATGGAGCGGGAAACCCGGGGAGCTGTTTTTT. Amino acids: CASRWSGKPGELFF.